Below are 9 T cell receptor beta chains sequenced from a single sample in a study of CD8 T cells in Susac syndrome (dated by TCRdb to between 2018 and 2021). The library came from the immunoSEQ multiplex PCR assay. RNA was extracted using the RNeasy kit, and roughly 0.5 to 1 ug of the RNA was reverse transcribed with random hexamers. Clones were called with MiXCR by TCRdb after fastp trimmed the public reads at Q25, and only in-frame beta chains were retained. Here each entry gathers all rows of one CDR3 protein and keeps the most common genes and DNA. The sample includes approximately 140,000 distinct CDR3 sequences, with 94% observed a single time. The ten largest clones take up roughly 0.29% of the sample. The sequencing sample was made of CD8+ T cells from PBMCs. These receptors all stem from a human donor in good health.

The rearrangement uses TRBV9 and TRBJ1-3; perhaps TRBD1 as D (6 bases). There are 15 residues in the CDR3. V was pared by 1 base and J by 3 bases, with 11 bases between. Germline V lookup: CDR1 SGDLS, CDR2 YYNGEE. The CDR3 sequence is CASSVNPGVGNTIYF. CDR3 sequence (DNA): TGTGCCAGCAGCGTAAATCCAGGGGTTGGAAACACCATATATTTT.

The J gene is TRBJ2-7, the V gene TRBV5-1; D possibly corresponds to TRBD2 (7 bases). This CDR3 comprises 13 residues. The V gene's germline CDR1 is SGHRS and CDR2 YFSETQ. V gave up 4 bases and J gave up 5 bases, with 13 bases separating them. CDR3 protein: CASSPVGGHEQYF. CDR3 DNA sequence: TGCGCCAGCAGCCCCGTGGGGGGGCACGAGCAGTACTTC.

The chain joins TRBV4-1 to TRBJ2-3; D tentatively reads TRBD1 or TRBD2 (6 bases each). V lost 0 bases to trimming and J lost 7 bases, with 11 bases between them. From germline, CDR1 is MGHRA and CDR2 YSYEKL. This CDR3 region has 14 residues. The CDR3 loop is CASSQEGRGHTQYF. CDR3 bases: TGCGCCAGCAGCCAAGAAGGTCGGGGGCATACGCAGTATTTT.

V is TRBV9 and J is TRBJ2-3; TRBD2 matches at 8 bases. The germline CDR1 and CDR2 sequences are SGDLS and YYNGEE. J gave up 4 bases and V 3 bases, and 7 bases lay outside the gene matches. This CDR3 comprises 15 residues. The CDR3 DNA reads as TGTGCCAGCAGCGAATCGGGACTAGTGGCAGATACGCAGTATTTT. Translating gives CASSESGLVADTQYF.

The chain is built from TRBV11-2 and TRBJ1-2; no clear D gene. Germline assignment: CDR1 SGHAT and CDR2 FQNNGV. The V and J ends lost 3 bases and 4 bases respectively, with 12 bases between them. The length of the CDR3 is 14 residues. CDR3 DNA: TGTGCCAGCAGCTTCGGCCAGACCATCTATGGCTACACCTTC. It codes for CASSFGQTIYGYTF. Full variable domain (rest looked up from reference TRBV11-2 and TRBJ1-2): EAGVAQSPRYKIIEKRQSVAFWCNPISGHATLYWYQQILGQGPKLLIQFQNNGVVDDSQLPKDRFSAERLKGVDSTLKIQPAKLEDSAVYLCASSFGQTIYGYTFGSGTRLTVV.

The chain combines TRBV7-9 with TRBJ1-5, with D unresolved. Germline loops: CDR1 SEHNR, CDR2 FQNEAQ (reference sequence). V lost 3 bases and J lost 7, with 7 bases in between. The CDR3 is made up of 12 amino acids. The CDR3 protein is CASSLEGQPQHF. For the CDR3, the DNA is TGTGCCAGCAGCTTGGAAGGGCAGCCCCAGCATTTT.

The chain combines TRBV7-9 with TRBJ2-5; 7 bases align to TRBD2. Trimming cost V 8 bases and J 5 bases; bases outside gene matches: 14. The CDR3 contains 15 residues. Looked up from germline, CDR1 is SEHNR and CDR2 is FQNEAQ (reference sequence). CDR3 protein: CASPLGLDSWETQYF. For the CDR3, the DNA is TGTGCCAGCCCCCTAGGACTAGATTCTTGGGAGACCCAGTACTTC. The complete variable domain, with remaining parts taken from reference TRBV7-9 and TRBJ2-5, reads DTGVSQNPRHKITKRGQNVTFRCDPISEHNRLYWYRQTLGQGPEFLTYFQNEAQLEKSRLLSDRFSAERPKGSFSTLEIQRTEQGDSAMYLCASPLGLDSWETQYFGPGTRLLVL.

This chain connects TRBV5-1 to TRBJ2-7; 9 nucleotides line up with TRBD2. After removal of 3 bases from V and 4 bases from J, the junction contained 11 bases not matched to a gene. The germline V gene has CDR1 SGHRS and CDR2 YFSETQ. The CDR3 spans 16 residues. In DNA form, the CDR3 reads TGCGCCAGCAGCTGGGACGGGCTAGCGGGATCGTACGAGCAGTACTTC. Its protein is CASSWDGLAGSYEQYF.

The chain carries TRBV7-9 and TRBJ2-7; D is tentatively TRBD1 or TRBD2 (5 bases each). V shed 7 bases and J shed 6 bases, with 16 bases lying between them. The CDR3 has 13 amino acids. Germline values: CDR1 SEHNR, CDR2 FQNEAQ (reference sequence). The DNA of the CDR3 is TGTGCCAGCATGCGGGTCTTGGGGGTCGAGCAGTACTTC. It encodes CASMRVLGVEQYF.